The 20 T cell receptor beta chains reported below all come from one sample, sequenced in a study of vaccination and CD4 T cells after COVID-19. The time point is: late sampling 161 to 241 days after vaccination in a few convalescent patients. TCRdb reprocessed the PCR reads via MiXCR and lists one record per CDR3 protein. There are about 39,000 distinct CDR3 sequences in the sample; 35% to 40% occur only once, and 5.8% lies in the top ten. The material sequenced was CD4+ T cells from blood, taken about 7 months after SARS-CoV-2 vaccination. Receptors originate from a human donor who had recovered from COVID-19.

The CDR3 DNA follows: TGTGCCAGTAGTAGTGGACAGGCCTTGAACACTGAAGCTTTCTTT. Translating it yields CASSSGQALNTEAFF. The chain joins TRBV19 to TRBJ1-1; 7 nucleotides match TRBD1. This CDR3 comprises 15 residues. Looked up from germline, CDR1 is LNHDA and CDR2 is SQIVND (reference sequence). The V gene end was trimmed by 4 bases and the J gene end by 0 bases; junction bases not matched to a gene: 5.

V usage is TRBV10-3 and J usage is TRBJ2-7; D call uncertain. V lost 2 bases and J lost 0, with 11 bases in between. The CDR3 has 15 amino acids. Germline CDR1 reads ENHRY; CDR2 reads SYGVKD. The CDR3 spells CAISEGSPSSYEQYF. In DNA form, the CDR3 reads TGTGCCATCAGTGAGGGTAGCCCGAGCTCCTACGAGCAGTACTTC.

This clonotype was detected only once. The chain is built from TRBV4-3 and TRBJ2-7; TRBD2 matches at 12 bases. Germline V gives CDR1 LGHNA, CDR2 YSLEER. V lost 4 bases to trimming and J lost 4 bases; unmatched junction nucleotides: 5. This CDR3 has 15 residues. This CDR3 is CASSRGLAGSYEQYF. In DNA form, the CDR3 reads TGCGCCAGCAGCCGGGGACTAGCGGGTTCGTACGAGCAGTACTTC.

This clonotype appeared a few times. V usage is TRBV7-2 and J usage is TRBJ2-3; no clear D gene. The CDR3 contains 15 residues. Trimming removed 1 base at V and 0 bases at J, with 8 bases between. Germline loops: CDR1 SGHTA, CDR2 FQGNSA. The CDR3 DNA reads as TGTGCCAGCAGCTTAGGTGGACCGAGCACAGATACGCAGTATTTT. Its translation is CASSLGGPSTDTQYF.

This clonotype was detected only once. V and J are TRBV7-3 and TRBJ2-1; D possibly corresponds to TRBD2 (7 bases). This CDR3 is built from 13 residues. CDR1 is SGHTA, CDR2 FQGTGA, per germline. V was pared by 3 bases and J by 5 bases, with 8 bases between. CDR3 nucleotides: TGTGCCAGCAGCTTGGGGGGGCACAATGAGCAGTTCTTC. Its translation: CASSLGGHNEQFF.

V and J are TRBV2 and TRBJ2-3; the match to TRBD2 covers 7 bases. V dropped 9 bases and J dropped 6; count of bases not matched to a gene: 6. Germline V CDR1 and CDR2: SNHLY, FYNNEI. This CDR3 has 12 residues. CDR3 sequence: CASRPGGDTQYF. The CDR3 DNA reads TGTGCCAGTCGACCCGGGGGGGATACGCAGTATTTT.

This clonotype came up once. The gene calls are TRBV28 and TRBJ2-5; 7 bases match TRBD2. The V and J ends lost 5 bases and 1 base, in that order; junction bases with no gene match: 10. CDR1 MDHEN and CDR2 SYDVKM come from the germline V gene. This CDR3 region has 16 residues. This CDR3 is CASSQDSGRGQETQYF. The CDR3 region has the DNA TGTGCCAGCAGTCAAGACTCGGGGAGGGGCCAAGAGACCCAGTACTTC.

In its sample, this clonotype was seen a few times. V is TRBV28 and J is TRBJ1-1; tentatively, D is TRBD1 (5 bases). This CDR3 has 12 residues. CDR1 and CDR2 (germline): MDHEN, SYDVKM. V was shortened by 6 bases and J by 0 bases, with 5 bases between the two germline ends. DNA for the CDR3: TGTGCCAGCAGCAGGGTGAACACTGAAGCTTTCTTT. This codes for CASSRVNTEAFF.

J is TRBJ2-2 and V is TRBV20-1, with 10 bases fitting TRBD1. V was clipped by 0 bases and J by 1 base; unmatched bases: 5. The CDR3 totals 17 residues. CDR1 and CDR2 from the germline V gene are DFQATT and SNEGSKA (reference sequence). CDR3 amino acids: CSARDLTGGGNTGELFF. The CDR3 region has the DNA TGCAGTGCTAGAGATCTGACAGGGGGCGGGAACACCGGGGAGCTGTTTTTT.

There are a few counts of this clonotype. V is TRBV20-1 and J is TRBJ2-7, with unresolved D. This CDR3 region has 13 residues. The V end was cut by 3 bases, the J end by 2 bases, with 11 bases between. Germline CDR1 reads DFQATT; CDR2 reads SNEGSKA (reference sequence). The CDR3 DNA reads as TGCAGTGCTAGCTATCCTACTACCTACGAGCAGTACTTC. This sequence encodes CSASYPTTYEQYF.

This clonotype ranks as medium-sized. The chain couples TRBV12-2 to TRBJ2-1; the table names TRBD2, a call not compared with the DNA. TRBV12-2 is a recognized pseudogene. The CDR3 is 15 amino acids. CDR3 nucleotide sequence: TGTGCAAGTCGCGTTCGTGGGCCGCGTTACAATGAGCAGTTCTTC. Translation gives CASRVRGPRYNEQFF.

CDR3 sequence (DNA): TGTGCCAGCTCACTGGTTAGGGAGGAGACCCAGTACTTC. It codes for CASSLVREETQYF. The chain uses TRBV18 and TRBJ2-5, with a possible D match to TRBD2 (5 bases). The CDR3 runs to 13 residues. V lost 4 bases, J lost 5 bases, and 11 bases lay in between. Germline V gene lookup returns CDR1 KGHSH and CDR2 LQKENI.

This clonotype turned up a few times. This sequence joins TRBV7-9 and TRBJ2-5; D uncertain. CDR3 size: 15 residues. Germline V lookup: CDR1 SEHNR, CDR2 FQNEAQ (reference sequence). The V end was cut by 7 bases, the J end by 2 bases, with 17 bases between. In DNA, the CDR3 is TGTGCCAGCACATTAGAGGCGGTCCATCAAGAGACCCAGTACTTC. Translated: CASTLEAVHQETQYF. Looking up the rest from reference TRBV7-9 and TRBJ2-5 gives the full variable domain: DTGVSQNPRHKITKRGQNVTFRCDPISEHNRLYWYRQTLGQGPEFLTYFQNEAQLEKSRLLSDRFSAERPKGSFSTLEIQRTEQGDSAMYLCASTLEAVHQETQYFGPGTRLLVL.

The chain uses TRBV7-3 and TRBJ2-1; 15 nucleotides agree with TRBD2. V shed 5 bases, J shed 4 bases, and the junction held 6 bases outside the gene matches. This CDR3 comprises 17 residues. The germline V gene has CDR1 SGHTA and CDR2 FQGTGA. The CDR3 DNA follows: TGTGCCAGCAGCCGCGGACTAGCGGGAGGGGTATACAATGAGCAGTTCTTC. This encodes CASSRGLAGGVYNEQFF.

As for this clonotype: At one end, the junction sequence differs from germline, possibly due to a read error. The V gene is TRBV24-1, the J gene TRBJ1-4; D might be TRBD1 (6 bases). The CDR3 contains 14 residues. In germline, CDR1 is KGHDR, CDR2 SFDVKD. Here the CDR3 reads CASSYTGNNEKLFF. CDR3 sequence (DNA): TGTGCCAGCAGTTACACAGGGAACAATGAAAAACTGTTTTTT.

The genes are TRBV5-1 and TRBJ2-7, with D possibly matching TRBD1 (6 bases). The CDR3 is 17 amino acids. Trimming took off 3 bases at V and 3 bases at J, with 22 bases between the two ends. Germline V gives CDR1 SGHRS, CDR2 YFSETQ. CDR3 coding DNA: TGCGCCAGCAGCTCCCGCCCCGGGACACGTTCTAACTACGAGCAGTACTTC. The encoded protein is CASSSRPGTRSNYEQYF.

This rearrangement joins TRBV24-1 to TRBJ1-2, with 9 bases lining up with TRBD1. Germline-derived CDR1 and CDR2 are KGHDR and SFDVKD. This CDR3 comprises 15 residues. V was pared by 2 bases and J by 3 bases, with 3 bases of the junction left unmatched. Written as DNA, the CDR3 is TGTGCCACCAGTGATTCCTGGACAGGGGACTATGGCTACACCTTC. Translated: CATSDSWTGDYGYTF.

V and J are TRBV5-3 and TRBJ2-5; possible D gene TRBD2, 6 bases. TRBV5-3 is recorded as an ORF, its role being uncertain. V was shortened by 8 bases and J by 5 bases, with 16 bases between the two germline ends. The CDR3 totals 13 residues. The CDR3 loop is CASSREFKETQYF. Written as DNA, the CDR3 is TGTGCCAGCAGCCGGGAGTTCAAGGAGACCCAGTACTTC.

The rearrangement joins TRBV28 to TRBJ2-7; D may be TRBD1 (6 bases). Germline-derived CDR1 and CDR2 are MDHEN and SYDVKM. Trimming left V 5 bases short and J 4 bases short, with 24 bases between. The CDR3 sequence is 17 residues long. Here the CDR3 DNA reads TGTGCCAGCAGTACCCCCCCCCGGGACACACTACGTTACGAGCAGTACTTC. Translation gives CASSTPPRDTLRYEQYF.

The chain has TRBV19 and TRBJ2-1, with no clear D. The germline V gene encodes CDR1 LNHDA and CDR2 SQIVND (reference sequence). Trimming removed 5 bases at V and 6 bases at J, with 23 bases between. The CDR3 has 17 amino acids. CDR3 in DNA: TGTGCCAGTAGTTCCCTCACGATAGCAGAACGTCGCAATGAGCAGTTCTTC. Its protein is CASSSLTIAERRNEQFF.